This T cell receptor beta chain comes out of a study of blood T cell repertoires in COVID-19. Study details: Material from acute and convalescent COVID-19 was sourced from the United States, Italy and Spain.

This clone was observed once. The data were produced by immunoSEQ multiplex PCR, yet TCRdb's version contains in-frame clones alone and is incomplete. This sample has 90,000 or so clones, with 89% found just once. In germline, CDR1 is SEHNR, CDR2 FQNEAQ (reference sequence). There are 17 residues in the CDR3. J was trimmed by 4 bases and V by 6 bases; bases with no gene match: 16. Sequencing was performed on peripheral blood. This chain uses TRBV7-9 with TRBJ1-1; 8 positions match TRBD1. This receptor was taken from a woman in her seventies with acute or convalescent COVID-19. The CDR3 sequence is CASRLTRTGTGSTEAFF. The CDR3 DNA sequence: TGTGCCAGCAGGCTGACTAGGACAGGGACGGGGAGCACTGAAGCTTTCTTT.